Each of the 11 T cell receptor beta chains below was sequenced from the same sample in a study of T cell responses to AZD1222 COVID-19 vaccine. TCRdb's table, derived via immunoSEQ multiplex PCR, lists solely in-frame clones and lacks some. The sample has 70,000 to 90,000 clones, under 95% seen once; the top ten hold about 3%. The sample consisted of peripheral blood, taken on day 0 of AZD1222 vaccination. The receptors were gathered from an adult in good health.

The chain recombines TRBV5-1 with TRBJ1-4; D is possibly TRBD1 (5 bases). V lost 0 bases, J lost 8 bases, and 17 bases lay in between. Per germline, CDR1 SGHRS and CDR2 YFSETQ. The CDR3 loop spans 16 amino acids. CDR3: CASSLADRQGGEKLFF. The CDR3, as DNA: TGCGCCAGCAGCTTGGCCGATCGGCAGGGAGGAGAAAAACTGTTTTTT. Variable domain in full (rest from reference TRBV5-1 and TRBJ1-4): KAGVTQTPRYLIKTRGQQVTLSCSPISGHRSVSWYQQTPGQGLQFLFEYFSETQRNKGNFPGRFSGRQFSNSRSEMNVSTLELGDSALYLCASSLADRQGGEKLFFGSGTQLSVL.

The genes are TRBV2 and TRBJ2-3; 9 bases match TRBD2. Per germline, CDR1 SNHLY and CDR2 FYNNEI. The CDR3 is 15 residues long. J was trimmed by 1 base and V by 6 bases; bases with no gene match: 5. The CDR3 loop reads CASSPRTSGTDTQYF. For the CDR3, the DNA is TGTGCCAGCAGCCCCCGGACTAGCGGCACAGATACGCAGTATTTT.

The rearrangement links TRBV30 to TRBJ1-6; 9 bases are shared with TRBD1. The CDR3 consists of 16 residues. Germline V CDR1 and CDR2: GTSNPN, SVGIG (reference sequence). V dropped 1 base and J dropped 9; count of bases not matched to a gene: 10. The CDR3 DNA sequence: TGTGCCTGGAGTGCCATCGGGGACAGGGTTGTTTCACCCCTCCACTTT. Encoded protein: CAWSAIGDRVVSPLHF.

The CDR3 bases are TGTGCCAGCAGCGTAGGTGGCAGGGCGGCTGGCTACACCTTC. Translated: CASSVGGRAAGYTF. The chain is built from TRBV9 and TRBJ1-2; D perhaps matches TRBD1 (5 bases). CDR1 and CDR2 from the germline V gene are SGDLS and YYNGEE. The CDR3 contains 14 residues. Deletions cut 0 bases from V and 7 bases from J, with 13 bases between.

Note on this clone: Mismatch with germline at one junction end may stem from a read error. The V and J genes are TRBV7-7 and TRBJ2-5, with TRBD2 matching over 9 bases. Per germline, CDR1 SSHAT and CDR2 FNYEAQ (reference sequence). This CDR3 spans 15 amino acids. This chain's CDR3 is CASSLAGAGGETQYF. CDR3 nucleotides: TGTGCTAGCAGCTTAGCTGGAGCGGGGGGAGAGACCCAGTACTTC.

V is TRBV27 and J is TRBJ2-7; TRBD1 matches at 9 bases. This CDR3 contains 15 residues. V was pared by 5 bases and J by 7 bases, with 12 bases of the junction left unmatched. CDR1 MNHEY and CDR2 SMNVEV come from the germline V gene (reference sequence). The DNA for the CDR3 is TGTGCCAGCAGTCGACCTCCGGGACAGGGAGGGGAGCAGTACTTC. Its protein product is CASSRPPGQGGEQYF.

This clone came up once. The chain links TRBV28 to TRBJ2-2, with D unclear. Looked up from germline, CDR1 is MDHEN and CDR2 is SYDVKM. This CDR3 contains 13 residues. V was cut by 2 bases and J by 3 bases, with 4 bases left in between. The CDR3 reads CASSLRDTGELFF. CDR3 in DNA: TGTGCCAGCAGTTTACGGGACACCGGGGAGCTGTTTTTT.

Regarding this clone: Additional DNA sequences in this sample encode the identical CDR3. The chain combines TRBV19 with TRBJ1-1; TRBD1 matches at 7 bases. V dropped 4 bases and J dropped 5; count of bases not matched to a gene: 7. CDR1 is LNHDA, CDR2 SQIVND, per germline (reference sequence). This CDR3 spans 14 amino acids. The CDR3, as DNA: TGTGCCAGTAGTAGCCACAGGGGTAGGACTGAAGCTTTCTTT. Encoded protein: CASSSHRGRTEAFF.

The CDR3 region is CASSEFVKLFF. Here the CDR3 DNA reads TGTGCCAGCAGTGAATTTGTAAAACTGTTTTTT. This chain uses TRBV6-1 with TRBJ1-4; D is unclear. The CDR3 runs 11 residues. V shed 2 bases and J shed 10 bases, with 5 bases lying between them. Germline V gene data show CDR1 as MNHNS and CDR2 as SASEGT.

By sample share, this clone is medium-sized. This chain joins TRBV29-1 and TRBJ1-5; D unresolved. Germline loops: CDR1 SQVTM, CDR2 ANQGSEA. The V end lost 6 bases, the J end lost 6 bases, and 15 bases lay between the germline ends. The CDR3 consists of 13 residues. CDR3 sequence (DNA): TGCAGCGTGGCCGAGTCGGACGGTCAGCCCCAGCATTTT. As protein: CSVAESDGQPQHF.

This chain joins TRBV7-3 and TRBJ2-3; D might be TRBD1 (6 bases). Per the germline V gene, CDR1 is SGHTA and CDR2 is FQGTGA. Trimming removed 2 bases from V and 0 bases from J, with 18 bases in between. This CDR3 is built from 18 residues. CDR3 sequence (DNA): TGTGCCAGCAGCTTATATAGTTTGGGCACAGGGAGCACAGATACGCAGTATTTT. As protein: CASSLYSLGTGSTDTQYF. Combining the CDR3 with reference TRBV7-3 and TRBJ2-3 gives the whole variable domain GAGVSQTPSNKVTEKGKYVELRCDPISGHTALYWYRQSLGQGPEFLIYFQGTGAADDSGLPNDRFFAVRPEGSVSTLKIQRTERGDSAVYLCASSLYSLGTGSTDTQYFGPGTRLTVL.